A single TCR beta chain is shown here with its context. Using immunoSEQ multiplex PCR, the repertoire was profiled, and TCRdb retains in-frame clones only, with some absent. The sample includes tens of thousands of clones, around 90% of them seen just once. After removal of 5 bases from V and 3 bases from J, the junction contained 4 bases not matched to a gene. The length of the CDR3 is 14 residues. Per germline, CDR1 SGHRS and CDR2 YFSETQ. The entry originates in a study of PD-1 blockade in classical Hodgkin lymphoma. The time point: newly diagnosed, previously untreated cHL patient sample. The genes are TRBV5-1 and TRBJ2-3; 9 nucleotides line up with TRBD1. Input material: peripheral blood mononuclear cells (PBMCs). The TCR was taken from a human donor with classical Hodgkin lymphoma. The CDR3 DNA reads TGCGCCAGCAGAACCGGGACAGGGACAGATACGCAGTATTTT. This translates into CASRTGTGTDTQYF.